The T cell receptor (beta chain) under discussion was sequenced for a study of control samples from healthy donors and cancer patients. The V gene lost 1 base and the J gene lost 6 bases, with 18 bases spanning the gap. The CDR3 is 16 amino acids. Germline V gene data show CDR1 as LGHNA and CDR2 as YNFKEQ. Repertoires were generated with immunoSEQ multiplex PCR, while TCRdb's copy carries only in-frame clones and drops some. The table has 95,000 to 130,000 clones, 88% seen once. This sequence originates from a woman in her 70s in good health. The chain carries TRBV4-2 and TRBJ1-2, with D maybe TRBD1 (5 bases). The sequencing input was blood. CDR3 nucleotides: TGTGCCAGCAGCCAAGTTAGGGGTGGGTCGTCGCATGGCTACACCTTC. It yields the protein CASSQVRGGSSHGYTF.